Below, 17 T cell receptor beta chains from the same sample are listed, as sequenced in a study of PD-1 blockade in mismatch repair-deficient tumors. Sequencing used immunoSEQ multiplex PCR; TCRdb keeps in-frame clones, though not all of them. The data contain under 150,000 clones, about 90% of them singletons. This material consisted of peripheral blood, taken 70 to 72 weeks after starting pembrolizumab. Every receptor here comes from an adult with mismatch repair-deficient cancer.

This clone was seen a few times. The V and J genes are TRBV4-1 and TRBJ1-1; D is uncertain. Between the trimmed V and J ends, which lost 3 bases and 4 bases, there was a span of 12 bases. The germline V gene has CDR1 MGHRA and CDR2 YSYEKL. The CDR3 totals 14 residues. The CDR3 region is CASSQNTDPTEAFF. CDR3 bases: TGCGCCAGCAGCCAGAACACGGACCCCACTGAAGCTTTCTTT.

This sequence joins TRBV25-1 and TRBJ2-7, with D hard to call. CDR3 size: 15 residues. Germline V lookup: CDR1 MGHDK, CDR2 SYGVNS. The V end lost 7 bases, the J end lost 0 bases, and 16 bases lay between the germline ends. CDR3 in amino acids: CASTVLTAYSYEQYF. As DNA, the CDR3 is TGTGCCAGCACCGTCCTAACCGCATACTCCTACGAGCAGTACTTC.

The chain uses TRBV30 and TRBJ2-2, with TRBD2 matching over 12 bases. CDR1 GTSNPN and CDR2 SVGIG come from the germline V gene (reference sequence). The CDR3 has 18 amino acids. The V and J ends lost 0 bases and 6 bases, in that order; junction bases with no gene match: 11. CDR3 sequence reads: CAWSVWRGLAGRSGELFF. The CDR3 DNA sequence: TGTGCCTGGAGTGTATGGAGAGGACTAGCGGGAAGGTCCGGGGAGCTGTTTTTT. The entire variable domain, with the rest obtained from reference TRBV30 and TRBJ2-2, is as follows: SQTIHQWPATLVQPVGSPLSLECTVEGTSNPNLYWYRQAAGRGLQLLFYSVGIGQISSEVPQNLSASRPQDRQFILSSKKLLLSDSGFYLCAWSVWRGLAGRSGELFFGEGSRLTVL.

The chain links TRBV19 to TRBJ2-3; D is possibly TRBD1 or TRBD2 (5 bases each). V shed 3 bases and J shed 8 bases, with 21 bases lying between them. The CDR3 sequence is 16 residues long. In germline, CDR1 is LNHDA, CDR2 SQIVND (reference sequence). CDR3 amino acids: CASSMVGGWGSGTQYF. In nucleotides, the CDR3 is TGTGCCAGTAGTATGGTTGGGGGATGGGGCTCGGGTACGCAGTATTTT. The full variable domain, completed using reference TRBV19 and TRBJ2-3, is DGGITQSPKYLFRKEGQNVTLSCEQNLNHDAMYWYRQDPGQGLRLIYYSQIVNDFQKGDIAEGYSVSREKKESFPLTVTSAQKNPTAFYLCASSMVGGWGSGTQYFGPGTRLTVL.

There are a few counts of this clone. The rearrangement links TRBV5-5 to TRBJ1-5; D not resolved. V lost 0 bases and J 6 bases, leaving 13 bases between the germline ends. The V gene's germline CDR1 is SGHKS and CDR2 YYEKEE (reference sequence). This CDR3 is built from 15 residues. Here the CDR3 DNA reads TGTGCCAGCAGCTTGGAGGTGAGGGAGCGTCAGCCCCAGCATTTT. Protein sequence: CASSLEVRERQPQHF.

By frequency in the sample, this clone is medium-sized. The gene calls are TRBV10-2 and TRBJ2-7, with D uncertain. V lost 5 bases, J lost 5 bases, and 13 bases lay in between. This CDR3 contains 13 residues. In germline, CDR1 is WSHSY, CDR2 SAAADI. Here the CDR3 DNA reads TGCGCCAGCAGTCTGGACCTAGGGAACGAGCAGTACTTC. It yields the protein CASSLDLGNEQYF.

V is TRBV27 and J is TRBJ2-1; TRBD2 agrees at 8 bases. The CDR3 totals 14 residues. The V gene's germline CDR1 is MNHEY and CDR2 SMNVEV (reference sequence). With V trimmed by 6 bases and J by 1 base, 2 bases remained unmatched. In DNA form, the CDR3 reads TGTGCCAGCAGCCCGGGAGGGTCCTACAATGAGCAGTTCTTC. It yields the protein CASSPGGSYNEQFF.

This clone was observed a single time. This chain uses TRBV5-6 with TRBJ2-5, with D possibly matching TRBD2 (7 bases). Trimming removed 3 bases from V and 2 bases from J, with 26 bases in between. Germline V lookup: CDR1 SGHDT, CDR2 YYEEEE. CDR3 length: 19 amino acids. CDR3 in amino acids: CASSSLGGGWRGAQETQYF. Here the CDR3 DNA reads TGTGCCAGCAGCTCGTTAGGGGGAGGGTGGCGCGGAGCACAAGAGACCCAGTACTTC.

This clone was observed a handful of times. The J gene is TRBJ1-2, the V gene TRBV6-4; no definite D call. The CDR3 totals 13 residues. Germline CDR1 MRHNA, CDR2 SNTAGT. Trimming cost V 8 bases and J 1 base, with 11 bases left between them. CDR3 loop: CASEKTVNYGYTF. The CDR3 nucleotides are TGTGCCAGCGAGAAGACCGTTAACTATGGCTACACCTTC.

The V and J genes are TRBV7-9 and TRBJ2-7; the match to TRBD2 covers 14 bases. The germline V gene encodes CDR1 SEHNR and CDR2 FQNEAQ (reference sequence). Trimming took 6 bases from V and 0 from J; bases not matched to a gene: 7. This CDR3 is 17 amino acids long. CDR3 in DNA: TGTGCCAGCAGGAGGGGACTAGCGGGAGCCCACTCCTACGAGCAGTACTTC. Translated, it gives CASRRGLAGAHSYEQYF.

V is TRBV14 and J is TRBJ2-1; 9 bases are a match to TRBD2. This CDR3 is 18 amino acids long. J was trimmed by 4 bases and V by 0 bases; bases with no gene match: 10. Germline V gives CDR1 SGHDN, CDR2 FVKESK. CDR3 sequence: CASSQERAGGLHYNEQFF. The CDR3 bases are TGTGCCAGCAGCCAAGAAAGAGCGGGGGGATTACATTACAATGAGCAGTTCTTC.

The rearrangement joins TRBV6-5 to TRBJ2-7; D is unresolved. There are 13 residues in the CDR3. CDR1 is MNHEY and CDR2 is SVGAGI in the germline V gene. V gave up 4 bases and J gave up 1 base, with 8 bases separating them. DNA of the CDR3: TGTGCCAGCAGTTCCGCATTATCCTACGAGCAGTACTTC. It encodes CASSSALSYEQYF.

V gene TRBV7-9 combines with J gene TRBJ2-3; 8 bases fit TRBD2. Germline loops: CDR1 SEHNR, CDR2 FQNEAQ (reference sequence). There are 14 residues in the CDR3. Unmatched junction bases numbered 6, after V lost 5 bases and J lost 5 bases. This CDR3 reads CASSTPLAGDTQYF. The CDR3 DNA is TGTGCCAGCAGCACCCCCCTAGCGGGAGATACGCAGTATTTT.

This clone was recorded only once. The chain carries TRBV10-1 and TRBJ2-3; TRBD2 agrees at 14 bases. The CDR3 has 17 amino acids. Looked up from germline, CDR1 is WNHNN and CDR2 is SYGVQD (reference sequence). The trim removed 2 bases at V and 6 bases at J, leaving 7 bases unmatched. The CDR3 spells CASSETGLAGVFDTQYF. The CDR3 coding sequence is TGCGCCAGCAGTGAGACGGGACTAGCGGGAGTCTTCGATACGCAGTATTTT.

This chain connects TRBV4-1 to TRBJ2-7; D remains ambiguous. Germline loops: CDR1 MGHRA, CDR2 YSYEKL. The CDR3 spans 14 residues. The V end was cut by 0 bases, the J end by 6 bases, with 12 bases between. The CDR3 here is CASSQEDTIGEQYF. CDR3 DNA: TGCGCCAGCAGCCAAGAAGACACCATTGGCGAGCAGTACTTC.

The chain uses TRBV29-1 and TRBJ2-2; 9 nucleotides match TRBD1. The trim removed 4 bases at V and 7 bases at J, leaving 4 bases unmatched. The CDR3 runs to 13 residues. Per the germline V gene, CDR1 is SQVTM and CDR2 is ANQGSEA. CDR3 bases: TGCAGCGTTGCTGGGACAGGGTACGGGGAGCTGTTTTTT. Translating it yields CSVAGTGYGELFF.

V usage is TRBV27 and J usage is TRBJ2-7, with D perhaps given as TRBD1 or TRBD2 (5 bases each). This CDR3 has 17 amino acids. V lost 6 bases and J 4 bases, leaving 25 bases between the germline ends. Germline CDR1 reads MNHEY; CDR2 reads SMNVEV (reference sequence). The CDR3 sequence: CASREFVGTPPSYEQYF. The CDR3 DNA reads TGTGCCAGCAGGGAATTCGTCGGGACCCCCCCATCATACGAGCAGTACTTC.